A selection of T cell receptor beta chains follows, all from one sample in a study of T cell clonotyping in hematopoietic cell transplantation. Using immunoSEQ multiplex PCR, the repertoire was profiled, and TCRdb retains in-frame clones only, with some absent. Of roughly 46,000 clones in the sample, roughly 80% were seen once. The sample in question was peripheral blood mononuclear cells, obtained before stem cell transplant. The source of these receptors is a man aged 55 to 70 with myelodysplastic syndrome. Some clones in this sample may be carry-over from other donors' samples. CDR3s include the opening cysteine and the closing phenylalanine or tryptophan.

TRBV11-2	14	TRBJ2-1	CASSFDASYNEQFF
TRBV4-2	16	TRBJ1-6	CASSHLDRSSNSPLHF
TRBV5-1	14	TRBJ1-2	CASSVTGVSYGYTF
TRBV7-8	11	TRBJ2-5	CASSSRETQYF
TRBV7-2	15	TRBJ2-1	CASITGTGDYNEQFF
TRBV25-1	17	TRBJ1-6	CASSEYPGANYNSPLHF
TRBV27	13	TRBJ2-5	CASSLSPRETQYF
TRBV7-2	14	TRBJ2-4	CASSLGTASHIQYF
TRBV10-3	15	TRBJ2-5	CAISESGGARKTQYF
TRBV13	13	TRBJ2-7	CASTTPPEGEQYF
TRBV14	14	TRBJ2-5	CASSQAGGGETQYF
TRBV30	16	TRBJ2-7	CAWSSSTGTGTYEQYF
TRBV11-2	12	TRBJ1-1	CASKPPGTEAFF
TRBV4-2	15	TRBJ2-6	CASSQEPGQPSILTF